The rows below give T cell receptor beta chains drawn from one sample of a study of Ad26.COV2.S vaccination and SARS-CoV-2 variants. Profiled with immunoSEQ multiplex PCR; TCRdb holds only in-frame clones, not every one. The table shows approximately 420,000 clones, with approximately 88% occurring only once. This specimen consisted of peripheral blood, obtained in a trial of Ad26.COV2.S vaccine versus placebo. The receptors originated from a person aged 18-60 years who received the Ad26.COV2.S COVID-19 vaccine or a placebo. Each CDR3 is given with its conserved first and last residue. Fields, in order: CDR3 DNA, CDR3 protein, V gene, J gene, clone size, D gene. A D gene is named only where the DNA matches it firmly. Some rows mark clone size as missing; the rest say once, few, many or name a class of expanded clone.

TGTGCCAGCAGCTCCGCAGGGGGCTTCTCCTACAATGAGCAGTTCTTC	CASSSAGGFSYNEQFF	TRBV7-2	TRBJ2-1	once	TRBD1
TGTGCCAGCAGTTCGCCCGGGGGGCCAGGTCAGCCCCAGCATTTT	CASSSPGGPGQPQHF	TRBV6-2/TRBV6-3	TRBJ1-5	few	.
TGTGCCAGCAGCTTACCCGGCAGCGGGGAGACCCAGTACTTC	CASSLPGSGETQYF	TRBV11-2	TRBJ2-5	.	.
TGCGCCAGCAAGGCCTCCCCGTCAGATACGCAGTATTTT	CASKASPSDTQYF	TRBV5-1	TRBJ2-3	.	.
TGTGCCAGTATCCCGGGCGGAAACACTGAAGCTTTCTTT	CASIPGGNTEAFF	TRBV28	TRBJ1-1	.	.
TGTGCCAGTAGTATAGGAGCGGGGGCTAGCAATCAGCCCCAGCATTTT	CASSIGAGASNQPQHF	TRBV19	TRBJ1-5	.	.
TGTGCCAGCAGTTTCCGAGCGGGGGGGCACCCGGAGACCCAGTACTTC	CASSFRAGGHPETQYF	TRBV27	TRBJ2-5	.	TRBD2
TGTGCCAGCAGCTTGGATGGCGGGGGGGGCGAGACCCAGTACTTC	CASSLDGGGGETQYF	TRBV5-5	TRBJ2-5	.	TRBD2
TGTGCCAGCAGGAGACAGGGGTTCAACGAGCAGTACTTC	CASRRQGFNEQYF	TRBV28	TRBJ2-7	.	TRBD1
TGTGCCAGCTCACCGCAAGAGACCCAGTACTTC	CASSPQETQYF	TRBV18	TRBJ2-5	.	.
TGCGCCAGCAGTCTCAACACAGATACGCAGTATTTT	CASSLNTDTQYF	TRBV5-1	TRBJ2-3	.	.
TGTGCCAGCAGTAAATACCAGGTAGCGGCCGGGGAGCTGTTTTTT	CASSKYQVAAGELFF	TRBV6-5	TRBJ2-2	.	.
TGTGCCAGCAGGTTAACAGAGAACACTGAAGCTTTCTTT	CASRLTENTEAFF	TRBV12-3/TRBV12-4	TRBJ1-1	.	.
TGTGCCAGCAGCTCCGACAGGGGCGGGGAGACCCAGTACTTC	CASSSDRGGETQYF	TRBV7-8	TRBJ2-5	.	TRBD1
TGTGCCAGCAGCCAAGCCACCGGGACGGGTGGCTACACCTTC	CASSQATGTGGYTF	TRBV3-1/TRBV3-2	TRBJ1-2	.	.
TGTGCCAGCAGCGAAAGTGTCGGCGGGGAGCAGTTCTTC	CASSESVGGEQFF	TRBV7-3	TRBJ2-1	once	.
TGTGCCAGCAGTGACCCACGACGAGATGGCTCCTACAATGAGCAGTTCTTC	CASSDPRRDGSYNEQFF	TRBV6-4	TRBJ2-1	.	.
TGTGCCAGCAGCTCGACGGTCCAAGAGACCCAGTACTTC	CASSSTVQETQYF	TRBV11-3	TRBJ2-5	.	.
TGCGCCAGCAGCGCGACAGGGGACTATGGCTACACCTTC	CASSATGDYGYTF	TRBV5-1	TRBJ1-2	.	TRBD1
TGTGCCAGTAGACTCCGGGACAACTCCTACGAGCAGTACTTC	CASRLRDNSYEQYF	TRBV19	TRBJ2-7	.	.
TGTGCCAGCAGCCCCCTTTCGGAGACCCAGTACTTC	CASSPLSETQYF	TRBV7-9	TRBJ2-5	.	.
TGTGCCAGCAGACGGGGTAGCGGGGGAAGCAATGAGCAGTTCTTC	CASRRGSGGSNEQFF	TRBV9	TRBJ2-1	.	TRBD2
TGTGCCAGCAGCCCCAGGACTAGCGGGGGGCGTAGCACAGATACGCAGTATTTT	CASSPRTSGGRSTDTQYF	TRBV11-2	TRBJ2-3	.	TRBD2
TGTGCCAGCAGCCAATTTCCAGGGGAGGGCGGGGGTTACGAGCAGTACTTC	CASSQFPGEGGGYEQYF	TRBV3-1/TRBV3-2	TRBJ2-7	.	.
TGTGCCAGTAGTATAGATCGGCGCAGGGAGGCCACATTGGACACCGGGGAGCTGTTTTTT	CASSIDRRREATLDTGELFF	TRBV19	TRBJ2-2	.	.
TGTGCCAGCAGCCCGGGGCCCGGTAGCAATCAGCCCCAGCATTTT	CASSPGPGSNQPQHF	TRBV7-8	TRBJ1-5	once	.
TGTGCCAGCAGTTTAAACGCAGGGACGTACCAAGAGACCCAGTACTTC	CASSLNAGTYQETQYF	TRBV27	TRBJ2-5	.	.
TGTGCCAGCAGCCGGAACACAGATACGCAGTATTTT	CASSRNTDTQYF	TRBV7-9	TRBJ2-3	.	.
TGTGCCACCAGTGATCGGACGGAAAACTATGGCTACACCTTC	CATSDRTENYGYTF	TRBV24-1	TRBJ1-2	.	.
TGTGCCAGCAGGGACAGCCGAACCTACGAGCAGTACTTC	CASRDSRTYEQYF	TRBV7-3	TRBJ2-7	.	.
TGCGCCAGCAGCTTGGTAGCTAGCAACCAGTACGAGCAGTACTTC	CASSLVASNQYEQYF	TRBV5-1	TRBJ2-7	.	.
TGTGCCAGCAGCTTAGATCCAGGGACGAACACCGGGGAGCTGTTTTTT	CASSLDPGTNTGELFF	TRBV7-2	TRBJ2-2	.	.
TGTGCCAGCAGCTTAGGTATCCAAGAGACCCAGTACTTC	CASSLGIQETQYF	TRBV7-3	TRBJ2-5	.	.
TGTGCCAGCAGCTTAGAGGACAGGGGGCCCGCCAAAAACATTCAGTACTTC	CASSLEDRGPAKNIQYF	TRBV7-9	TRBJ2-4	.	TRBD1
TGCGCCAGCAGCCAAGTAGCGGACGTATGGTCTGGAAACACCATATATTTT	CASSQVADVWSGNTIYF	TRBV4-1	TRBJ1-3	.	.
TGTGCCAGCAGCCCCGGTCGGGGATCTAACTATGGCTACACCTTC	CASSPGRGSNYGYTF	TRBV7-2	TRBJ1-2	.	.
TGCAGCGTTGTAGGAGGGGCCTCTGGGGCCAACGTCCTGACTTTC	CSVVGGASGANVLTF	TRBV29-1	TRBJ2-6	.	.
TGTGCCAGCACGGGCCCCAGGGGCGGACCTGGGGCCAACGTCCTGACTTTC	CASTGPRGGPGANVLTF	TRBV11-2	TRBJ2-6	.	.
TGCAGTGCTAGTCCATCCGGCAGCCGAGTAGGCAAGACCCAGTACTTC	CSASPSGSRVGKTQYF	TRBV20-1	TRBJ2-5	.	.
TGTGCAAGTCGCCCCCCCCCAACCGGGACAGGGAGTTTCGAGCAGTACTTC	CASRPPPTGTGSFEQYF	TRBV12-2	TRBJ2-7	.	.